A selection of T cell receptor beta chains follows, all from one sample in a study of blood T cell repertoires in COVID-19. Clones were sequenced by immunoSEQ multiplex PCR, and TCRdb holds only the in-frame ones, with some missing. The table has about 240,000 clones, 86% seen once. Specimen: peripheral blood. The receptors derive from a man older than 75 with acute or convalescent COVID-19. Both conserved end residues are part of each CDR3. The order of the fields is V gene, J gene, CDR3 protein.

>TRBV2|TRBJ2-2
CASSDFTTGELFF
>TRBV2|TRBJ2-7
CASFGTVRYEQYF
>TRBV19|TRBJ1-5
CASSGGSGNQPQHF
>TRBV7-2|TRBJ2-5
CASSLVGGGEETQYF
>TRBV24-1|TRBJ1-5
CATSDSGQGANQPQHF
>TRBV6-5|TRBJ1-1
CASTGIGGTKAFF
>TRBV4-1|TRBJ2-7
CASSQAVDTSPYEQYF
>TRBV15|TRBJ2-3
CATSRDGDTQYF
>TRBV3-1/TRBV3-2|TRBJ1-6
CASSPRGGDNSPLHF
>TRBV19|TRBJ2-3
CASSPSSGRGTDTQYF
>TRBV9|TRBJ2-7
CASSVEEGHLYEQYF
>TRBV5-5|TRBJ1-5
CASSFGGAGNQPQHF
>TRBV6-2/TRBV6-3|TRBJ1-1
CASSGDRGITEAFF
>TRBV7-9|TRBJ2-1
CASSLAQVPFF
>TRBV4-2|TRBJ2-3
CASSQGAGVGQYF
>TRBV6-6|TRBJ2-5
CASTETGQKSETQYF
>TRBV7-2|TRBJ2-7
CASSPQTGLHEQYF
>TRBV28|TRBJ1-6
CASRFQDRHNSPLHF
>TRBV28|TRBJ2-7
CASSLGTSGPYEQYF
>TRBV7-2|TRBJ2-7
CASSLSNPYEQYF
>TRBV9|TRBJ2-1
CASSVTGTGSYNEQFF
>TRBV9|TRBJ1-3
CASSVGGGNTIYF
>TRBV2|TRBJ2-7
CASSVGLGSYEQYF
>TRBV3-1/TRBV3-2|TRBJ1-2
CASSPTANYGYTF